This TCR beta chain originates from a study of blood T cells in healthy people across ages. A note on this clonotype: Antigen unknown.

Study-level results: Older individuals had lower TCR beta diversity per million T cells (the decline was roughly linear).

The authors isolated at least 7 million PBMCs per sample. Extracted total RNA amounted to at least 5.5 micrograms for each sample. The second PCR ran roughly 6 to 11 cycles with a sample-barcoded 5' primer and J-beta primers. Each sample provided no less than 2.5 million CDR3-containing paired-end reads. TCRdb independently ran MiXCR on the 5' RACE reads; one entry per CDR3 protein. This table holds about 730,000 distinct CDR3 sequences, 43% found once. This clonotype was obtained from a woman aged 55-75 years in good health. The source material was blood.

The CDR3 sequence is CATSDWTSGRGETQYF. CDR3 bases: TGTGCCACCAGTGATTGGACTAGCGGGAGAGGAGAGACCCAGTACTTC. The V gene is TRBV24-1, the J gene TRBJ2-5; 13 bases fit TRBD2. Unmatched junction bases numbered 3, after V lost 2 bases and J lost 4 bases. CDR3 length: 16 residues. Germline CDR1 and CDR2: KGHDR and SFDVKD.